The 28 T cell receptor beta chains listed next were all sequenced from one sample in a study. Each CDR3 protein is one row after TCRdb ran MiXCR on the RT-PCR reads. The table records about 700,000 distinct CDR3 sequences, 14% of them present only once. Sequencing was performed on memory CD4+ T cells from blood. Source of these receptors: a female donor in good health, serving as a healthy control.

This clonotype appeared a few times. This chain connects TRBV6-6 to TRBJ1-3, with D tentatively TRBD1 (5 bases). Germline values: CDR1 MNHNY, CDR2 SVGAGI (reference sequence). This CDR3 is built from 14 residues. The ends were cut back, 8 bases at V and 0 bases at J, with 11 bases in the middle. The CDR3 coding sequence is TGTGCCAGCGAAGACAGATACTCTGGAAACACCATATATTTT. Protein: CASEDRYSGNTIYF.

The table lists this clonotype with many counts. CDR3 in amino acids: CAIGGQSGTEAFF. The CDR3 DNA reads TGTGCCATCGGGGGACAGTCGGGGACTGAAGCTTTCTTT. V gene TRBV10-3 combines with J gene TRBJ1-1; 7 bases agree with TRBD1. Germline CDR1 ENHRY, CDR2 SYGVKD. V dropped 8 bases and J dropped 5; count of bases not matched to a gene: 8. The CDR3 sequence is 13 residues long.

The chain joins TRBV10-3 to TRBJ2-6; 10 nucleotides agree with TRBD1. Germline V gene lookup returns CDR1 ENHRY and CDR2 SYGVKD. The V segment lost 10 bases and the J segment 0 bases; nucleotides outside the gene matches: 6. CDR3 length equals 16 residues. The CDR3 loop is CATGQGGLSGANVLTF. The CDR3 bases are TGTGCCACCGGACAGGGGGGTCTCTCTGGGGCCAACGTCCTGACTTTC.

This clonotype was seen many times. The rearrangement joins TRBV7-2 to TRBJ2-4, with D perhaps TRBD2 (7 bases). CDR3 size: 15 residues. Germline V gene lookup returns CDR1 SGHTA and CDR2 FQGNSA. Trimming left V 5 bases short and J 8 bases short, with 19 bases between. The CDR3 DNA reads TGTGCCAGCAGCCTTAATGGGGGGGGCGCGTACATTCAGTACTTC. It translates to CASSLNGGGAYIQYF.

This chain joins TRBV18 and TRBJ1-5; unclear D gene. The V and J ends lost 2 bases and 0 bases respectively, with 11 bases between them. CDR3 size: 16 residues. CDR1 KGHSH and CDR2 LQKENI come from the germline V gene. As DNA, the CDR3 is TGTGCCAGCTCACCATCGGTCATTCGTAGCAATCAGCCCCAGCATTTT. Its protein product is CASSPSVIRSNQPQHF.

There are many counts of this clonotype. The chain recombines TRBV6-5 with TRBJ2-1, with TRBD2 identical over 9 bases. CDR3 length: 13 amino acids. Germline V CDR1 and CDR2: MNHEY, SVGAGI. With V trimmed by 5 bases and J by 6 bases, 2 bases remained unmatched. The CDR3 here is CASSLAGFNEQFF. DNA of the CDR3: TGTGCCAGCAGTCTAGCGGGATTCAATGAGCAGTTCTTC.

This chain links TRBV7-2 with TRBJ2-3; a possible D gene is TRBD1 (5 bases). Germline V gene data show CDR1 as SGHTA and CDR2 as FQGNSA. Trimming cost V 4 bases and J 4 bases, with 18 bases left between them. The CDR3 contains 16 residues. In DNA, the CDR3 is TGTGCCAGCAGCTACTCGTGGCAGGGTCGGCCAGATACGCAGTATTTT. This sequence encodes CASSYSWQGRPDTQYF.

The chain combines TRBV7-2 with TRBJ2-2; the match to TRBD2 covers 7 bases. V lost 2 bases, J lost 4 bases, and 10 bases stayed unmatched. The length of the CDR3 is 17 residues. Per germline, CDR1 SGHTA and CDR2 FQGNSA. CDR3 sequence (DNA): TGTGCCAGCAGCTTATCTGGCCTAGCGGCCAGCACCGGGGAGCTGTTTTTT. This encodes CASSLSGLAASTGELFF. Full variable domain (remainder filled in from reference TRBV7-2 and TRBJ2-2): GAGVSQSPSNKVTEKGKDVELRCDPISGHTALYWYRQSLGQGLEFLIYFQGNSAPDKSGLPSDRFSAERTGGSVSTLTIQRTQQEDSAVYLCASSLSGLAASTGELFFGEGSRLTVL.

This rearrangement joins TRBV7-2 to TRBJ1-4; no clear D gene. The V end lost 5 bases, the J end lost 8 bases, and 15 bases lay between the germline ends. The CDR3 contains 14 residues. Germline assignment: CDR1 SGHTA and CDR2 FQGNSA. The CDR3 region is CASSLQPLGEKLFF. For the CDR3, the DNA is TGTGCCAGCAGCCTACAGCCGCTTGGAGAAAAACTGTTTTTT.

In this sample, this clonotype turned up a few times. V gene TRBV20-1 combines with J gene TRBJ2-5, with D hard to call. The V gene's germline CDR1 is DFQATT and CDR2 SNEGSKA (reference sequence). Trimming left V 0 bases short and J 2 bases short, with 10 bases between. This CDR3 is built from 14 residues. CDR3 region: CSARDQYLQETQYF. CDR3 nucleotides: TGCAGTGCTAGAGATCAATACTTGCAAGAGACCCAGTACTTC.

This clonotype came up many times. The chain recombines TRBV5-6 with TRBJ1-6; D gene uncertain. The CDR3 totals 14 residues. Germline V gives CDR1 SGHDT, CDR2 YYEEEE. The V end was cut by 0 bases, the J end by 6 bases, with 7 bases between. The CDR3 spells CASSLGLPNSPLHF. The DNA of the CDR3 is TGTGCCAGCAGCTTGGGGTTGCCTAATTCACCCCTCCACTTT.

CDR3 nucleotide sequence: TGTGCCAGCAGCTTAACGGGCGGAGGAGATGAGCAGTTCTTC. Translated: CASSLTGGGDEQFF. This chain links TRBV11-3 with TRBJ2-1, with D possibly TRBD2 on 5 matching bases. The germline V gene has CDR1 SGHNT and CDR2 YENEEA. The CDR3 totals 14 residues. The ends were cut back, 2 bases at V and 8 bases at J, with 13 bases in the middle.

This clonotype was detected a few times. The genes are TRBV12-3 or TRBV12-4 and TRBJ2-2; maybe TRBD2 (5 bases). V was trimmed by 7 bases and J by 0 bases, leaving 9 bases between them. This CDR3 contains 14 residues. CDR3 DNA: TGTGCCAGCAAATCCGGGGCGAACACCGGGGAGCTGTTTTTT. It yields the protein CASKSGANTGELFF.

This clonotype was observed many times. This CDR3 is CASSQGRQGTFGSPLHF. The CDR3 DNA reads TGTGCCAGCAGCCAAGGGAGACAGGGAACGTTTGGATCACCCCTCCACTTT. This chain uses TRBV4-2 with TRBJ1-6, with 7 nucleotides matching TRBD1. Per germline, CDR1 LGHNA and CDR2 YNFKEQ. CDR3 size: 17 residues. The V and J ends lost 1 base and 10 bases, in that order; junction bases with no gene match: 13.

This clonotype has just a few counts. The rearrangement links TRBV20-1 to TRBJ1-6; TRBD1 aligns across 7 bases. The CDR3 loop spans 16 amino acids. V lost 6 bases to trimming and J lost 9 bases; unmatched junction nucleotides: 17. Looked up from germline, CDR1 is DFQATT and CDR2 is SNEGSKA (reference sequence). DNA for the CDR3: TGCAGTGCCAAAGACCCAACACAGGGGCGAGGTTCACCCCTCCACTTT. Translation gives CSAKDPTQGRGSPLHF.

V usage is TRBV28 and J usage is TRBJ1-4; TRBD1 aligns across 10 bases. J gave up 4 bases and V 4 bases, and 6 bases lay outside the gene matches. CDR3 size: 16 residues. CDR1 is MDHEN, CDR2 SYDVKM, per germline. CDR3 loop: CASSSDRGRFNEKLFF. CDR3 sequence (DNA): TGTGCCAGCAGTTCAGACAGGGGGCGGTTTAATGAAAAACTGTTTTTT. Full variable domain (rest looked up from reference TRBV28 and TRBJ1-4): DVKVTQSSRYLVKRTGEKVFLECVQDMDHENMFWYRQDPGLGLRLIYFSYDVKMKEKGDIPEGYSVSREKKERFSLILESASTNQTSMYLCASSSDRGRFNEKLFFGSGTQLSVL.

This clonotype was found many times. The chain combines TRBV3-1 with TRBJ1-5; D unresolved. The CDR3 is 16 residues long. Germline-derived CDR1 and CDR2 are LGHDT and YNNKEL (reference sequence). V was pared by 4 bases and J by 4 bases, with 17 bases between. The CDR3 sequence: CASSLGFQHRNQPQHF. In nucleotides, the CDR3 is TGTGCCAGCAGCCTGGGGTTTCAGCACCGAAATCAGCCCCAGCATTTT.

This clonotype has at least ten counts. The chain links TRBV7-3 to TRBJ2-1, with D maybe TRBD1 (6 bases). The CDR3 extends over 15 amino acids. Germline values: CDR1 SGHTA, CDR2 FQGTGA. V dropped 3 bases and J dropped 6 bases, with 15 bases sitting between them. CDR3 loop: CASSLWQGSSNEQFF. CDR3 DNA: TGTGCCAGCAGCTTGTGGCAGGGGTCAAGCAATGAGCAGTTCTTC.

The gene calls are TRBV3-1 and TRBJ2-3; TRBD2 matches at 7 bases. CDR1 LGHDT and CDR2 YNNKEL come from the germline V gene (reference sequence). V lost 4 bases and J lost 6; bases outside the gene matches: 19. CDR3 length: 18 amino acids. The DNA for the CDR3 is TGTGCCAGCAGCCCGCGGACGGCTAGCGGTTTGGTGGGTGATACGCAGTATTTT. It yields the protein CASSPRTASGLVGDTQYF.

The V call is TRBV5-1, the J call TRBJ2-5, with D possibly being TRBD1 or TRBD2 (5 bases each). This CDR3 is built from 15 residues. V was clipped by 0 bases and J by 2 bases, with 11 bases between them. Germline V gives CDR1 SGHRS, CDR2 YFSETQ. The CDR3 sequence: CASSLGGPIQETQYF. The CDR3, as DNA: TGCGCCAGCAGCTTGGGGGGACCTATTCAAGAGACCCAGTACTTC.

The V and J genes are TRBV6-1 and TRBJ2-1; 14 nucleotides line up with TRBD2. Germline V gene lookup returns CDR1 MNHNS and CDR2 SASEGT. This CDR3 is built from 17 residues. V lost 4 bases, J lost 7 bases, and 9 bases stayed unmatched. The CDR3 DNA is TGTGCCAGCAGTGTCCAAGGGACTAGCGGGAGTAGAAATGAGCAGTTCTTC. Amino acid sequence: CASSVQGTSGSRNEQFF.

Details on this clonotype: Since a much larger clone is just one base distant, this may be a read error. The chain has TRBV5-4 and TRBJ2-1; 11 bases fit TRBD2. The CDR3 loop spans 15 amino acids. CDR1 SGHNT and CDR2 YYREEE come from the germline V gene (reference sequence). V was clipped by 4 bases and J by 2 bases; unmatched bases: 2. The CDR3 reads CASSRGLAAYNEQFF. CDR3 bases: TGTGCCAGCAGCCGGGGACTAGCGGCCTACAATGAGCAGTTCTTC.

The table lists this clonotype with many counts. This chain uses TRBV20-1 with TRBJ2-1, with D maybe TRBD2 (6 bases). The CDR3 has 13 amino acids. The V gene's germline CDR1 is DFQATT and CDR2 SNEGSKA (reference sequence). The V end lost 6 bases, the J end lost 2 bases, and 11 bases lay between the germline ends. CDR3 nucleotides: TGCAGTGCGCCGGGACTCGCCTACAATGAGCAGTTCTTC. Amino acids: CSAPGLAYNEQFF.

This chain uses TRBV24-1 with TRBJ2-3; D gene unclear. CDR1 and CDR2 from the germline V gene are KGHDR and SFDVKD. The CDR3 is made up of 14 amino acids. Trimming took off 1 base at V and 6 bases at J, with 10 bases between the two ends. This CDR3 reads CATSDLQYADTQYF. DNA of the CDR3: TGTGCCACCAGTGATTTACAGTATGCGGATACGCAGTATTTT.

The chain employs TRBV3-1 and TRBJ1-5; D possibly corresponds to TRBD1 (6 bases). Germline assignment: CDR1 LGHDT and CDR2 YNNKEL (reference sequence). The CDR3 spans 20 residues. The V and J ends lost 0 bases and 0 bases respectively, with 21 bases between them. The CDR3: CASSQDGGLGHDDSNQPQHF. DNA of the CDR3: TGTGCCAGCAGCCAAGATGGGGGCTTGGGACACGATGATAGCAATCAGCCCCAGCATTTT.

Ten or more counts support this clonotype. This CDR3 reads CSVEAGGQETQYF. DNA of the CDR3: TGCAGCGTAGAGGCGGGGGGACAAGAGACCCAGTACTTC. The chain links TRBV29-1 to TRBJ2-5; TRBD2 agrees at 8 bases. The CDR3 is 13 residues long. Germline CDR1 reads SQVTM; CDR2 reads ANQGSEA. The junction had 5 bases not matched to a gene; V was cut back by 6 bases and J by 2 bases.

The chain uses TRBV9 and TRBJ2-6; maybe TRBD1 (6 bases). Between the trimmed V and J ends, which lost 3 bases and 1 base, there was a span of 11 bases. CDR3 size: 16 residues. In germline, CDR1 is SGDLS, CDR2 YYNGEE. The CDR3 sequence is CASSAPRGSGANVLTF. CDR3 bases: TGTGCCAGCAGCGCCCCTAGGGGGTCTGGGGCCAACGTCCTGACTTTC.

This clonotype was picked up a small number of times. The V call is TRBV5-1, the J call TRBJ2-1; the match to TRBD1 covers 8 bases. The germline V gene has CDR1 SGHRS and CDR2 YFSETQ. This CDR3 region has 16 residues. V lost 1 base to trimming and J lost 4 bases; unmatched junction nucleotides: 7. This CDR3 is CASSLSGQAEYNEQFF. In DNA form, the CDR3 reads TGCGCCAGCAGCTTGTCGGGACAGGCGGAATACAATGAGCAGTTCTTC.